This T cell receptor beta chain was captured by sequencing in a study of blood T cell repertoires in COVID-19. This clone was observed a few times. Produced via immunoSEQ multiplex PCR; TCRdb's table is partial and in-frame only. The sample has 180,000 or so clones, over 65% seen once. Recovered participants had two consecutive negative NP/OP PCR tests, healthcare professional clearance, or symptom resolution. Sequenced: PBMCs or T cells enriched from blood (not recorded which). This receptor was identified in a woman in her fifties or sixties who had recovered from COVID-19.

The CDR3 loop reads CASSLNRAAYGYTF. The CDR3 bases are TGCGCCAGCAGCTTGAACAGGGCGGCCTATGGCTACACCTTC. The rearrangement uses TRBV5-1 and TRBJ1-2; a weak D match, TRBD1 (6 bases). Germline V CDR1 and CDR2: SGHRS, YFSETQ. CDR3 length equals 14 residues. V was cut by 1 base and J by 4 bases, with 11 bases left in between.